This T cell receptor (beta chain) was recovered during a study of blood T cell repertoires in COVID-19. Study information: From the United States, Italy and Spain came samples of acute and convalescent COVID-19.

TCRdb keeps only in-frame clones here, not all; method: immunoSEQ multiplex PCR. Found here are 130,000 to 150,000 clones, about 91% of them singletons; the top ten hold 0.75% to 0.95%. The clonotype was recovered from a woman aged 50 to 60 with acute or convalescent COVID-19. Sequenced sample: peripheral blood.

The CDR3 spells CASSEISLAGITGEKLFF. CDR3 coding DNA: TGTGCCAGCAGTGAAATTTCTCTGGCAGGCATAACTGGGGAAAAACTGTTTTTT. V gene TRBV6-1 combines with J gene TRBJ1-4, with unresolved D. The CDR3 covers 18 residues. Germline V gene sequence: CDR1 MNHNS, CDR2 SASEGT. V gave up 2 bases and J gave up 8 bases, with 24 bases separating them.